A selection of T cell receptor beta chains follows, all from one sample in a study of blood T cell repertoires in COVID-19. Using immunoSEQ multiplex PCR, the repertoire was profiled, and TCRdb retains in-frame clones only, with some absent. The sample consists of 250,000 to 350,000 clones, more than 75% of them appearing once. Sequencing input: peripheral blood. The receptor set was obtained from a woman aged 45-65 years who had recovered from COVID-19. Both conserved end residues are trimmed from each CDR3.

TRBJ1-4 TRBV19 ASRHDRGANEKLF
TRBJ2-5 TRBV29-1 SVETSGEHLETQY
TRBJ2-1 TRBV11-1 ASSLGSGGEQF
TRBJ2-3 TRBV4-2 ASSQERGGATDTQY
TRBJ2-1 TRBV28 ASSSLGQGSNEQF
TRBJ2-5 TRBV19 ASNSGQGSGAQY
TRBJ1-6 TRBV13 ASTPFGGTTDSPLH
TRBJ1-2 TRBV5-1 ASSQIGGAYGYT
TRBJ1-4 TRBV7-2 ASSQDRVGRKLF
TRBJ1-4 TRBV7-2 ASSLGKGLLEKLF
TRBJ1-2 TRBV18 ASSPRTGDYYGYT
TRBJ2-7 TRBV5-1 ASSLAGTNSEQY
TRBJ1-2 TRBV14 ASSQLGTLNYGYT
TRBJ1-6 TRBV25-1 ASSESRVGGSPLH
TRBJ1-2 TRBV9 ASSVAATGNYGYT
TRBJ1-2 TRBV9 ASSGTAPSGDGYT
TRBJ1-2 TRBV4-3 ASSLQTGADTSGGYT
TRBJ2-1 TRBV10-2 ATGVKGPDNEQF
TRBJ1-1 TRBV7-8 ASSAQVVEDTEAF
TRBJ2-3 TRBV15 ATSRGLVSGTDTQY
TRBJ1-6 TRBV4-3 ASSQGQGRSPLH
TRBJ1-3 TRBV5-1 ASRNTPGTGFSGNTIY
TRBJ1-1 TRBV18 ASSPYRDSSEAF
TRBJ2-2 TRBV7-3 ASSLGQGWTGELF
TRBJ1-5 TRBV5-5 ASSFLQGFNQPQH
TRBJ2-7 TRBV9 ASSVGAVSEQY
TRBJ1-1 TRBV11-3 ASSQGLNTEAF
TRBJ1-3 TRBV7-8 ASSSRTNSGNTIY
TRBJ2-1 TRBV19 ASSPTRGLNEQF
TRBJ1-1 TRBV28 ASSFGTREAF
TRBJ2-5 TRBV9 ASSEEGQGVGETQY
TRBJ1-2 TRBV5-8 ADQGRNSGYT
TRBJ2-2 TRBV4-1 ASSPLAGAANTGELF
TRBJ1-6 TRBV4-1 ASSQGQDNSPLH
TRBJ1-2 TRBV30 AWSARGAIYGYT
TRBJ2-1 TRBV18 ASSPLTSGKNEQF
TRBJ2-3 TRBV6-6 ASRSSASSTDTQY
TRBJ2-3 TRBV15 ATSRGDRAGDTQY
TRBJ2-1 TRBV6-7 ASSYSGGTSGLFKYNEQF
TRBJ2-1 TRBV7-9 ASSLVSDLAGEQF
TRBJ1-6 TRBV30 AWSAGETVTSPLH
TRBJ2-5 TRBV5-4 ASSLPSQETQY
TRBJ2-5 TRBV5-6 ASSLAGGPETQY
TRBJ1-1 TRBV11-3 ASSCRVEGDTEAF
TRBJ2-5 TRBV10-3 AIKTSGPQETQY